This T cell receptor beta chain was identified in a study of T cell clones after liver transplantation. Trimming at V came to 4 bases and at J to 5 bases, leaving 9 bases not matched to a gene. CDR1 and CDR2 (germline): SGHRS, YFSETQ. This CDR3 is 17 amino acids long. Libraries were prepared by immunoSEQ multiplex PCR; TCRdb keeps only in-frame clonotypes and omits some of them. Among roughly 65,000 clones listed, nearly 95% were seen once. This TCR derives from a human patient who received a liver transplant. Some of the T cells might come from the graft donor. The specimen comprised CD4+ T cells from blood, sampled 25 months after liver transplant. The chain employs TRBV5-1 and TRBJ2-3, with 14 bases aligning to TRBD2. CDR3 in DNA: TGCGCCAGCAGCACCGGGACTAGCGGGAGTTTCGGAGATACGCAGTATTTT. It translates to CASSTGTSGSFGDTQYF.